The present T cell receptor (beta chain) was sequenced within a study of blood T cell repertoires in COVID-19. The V end was cut by 0 bases, the J end by 8 bases, with 10 bases between. CDR1 GTSNPN and CDR2 SVGIG come from the germline V gene (reference sequence). This CDR3 spans 12 amino acids. Those who participated ranged in age from roughly 18 to 90 years and resided in about 24 US areas. Clones were read by immunoSEQ multiplex PCR, and TCRdb kept only the in-frame ones, dropping some. The profile covers around 200,000 clones, with around 81% appearing a single time and 6% to 7.5% taken by the ten largest.

Sequenced sample: PBMCs or T cells enriched from blood (not recorded which). The origin of this receptor is a woman aged 40 to 50 with acute COVID-19. The chain links TRBV30 to TRBJ1-2; possibly TRBD1 for D (5 bases). The CDR3 DNA reads TGTGCCTGGAGTGTTGGGGGGTTAGGCTACACCTTC. This codes for CAWSVGGLGYTF.